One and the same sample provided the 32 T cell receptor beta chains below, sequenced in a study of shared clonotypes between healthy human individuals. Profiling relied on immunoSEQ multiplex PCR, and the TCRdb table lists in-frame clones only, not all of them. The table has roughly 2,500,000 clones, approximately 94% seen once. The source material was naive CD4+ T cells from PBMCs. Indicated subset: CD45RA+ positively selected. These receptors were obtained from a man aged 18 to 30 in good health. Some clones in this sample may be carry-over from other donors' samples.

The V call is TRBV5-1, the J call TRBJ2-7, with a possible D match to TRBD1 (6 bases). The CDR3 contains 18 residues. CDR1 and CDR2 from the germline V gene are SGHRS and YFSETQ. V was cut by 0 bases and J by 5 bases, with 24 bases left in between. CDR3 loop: CASSLGLTGSSKADEQYF. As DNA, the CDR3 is TGCGCCAGCAGCTTGGGGCTCACAGGGTCTTCTAAGGCGGACGAGCAGTACTTC.

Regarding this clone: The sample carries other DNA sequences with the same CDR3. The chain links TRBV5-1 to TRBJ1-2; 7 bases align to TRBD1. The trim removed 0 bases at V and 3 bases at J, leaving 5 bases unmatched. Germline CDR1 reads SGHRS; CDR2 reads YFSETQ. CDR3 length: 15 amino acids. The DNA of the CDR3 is TGCGCCAGCAGCTTGGCGTCAGGGGGAGACTATGGCTACACCTTC. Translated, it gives CASSLASGGDYGYTF. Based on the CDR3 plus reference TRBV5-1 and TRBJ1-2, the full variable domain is KAGVTQTPRYLIKTRGQQVTLSCSPISGHRSVSWYQQTPGQGLQFLFEYFSETQRNKGNFPGRFSGRQFSNSRSEMNVSTLELGDSALYLCASSLASGGDYGYTFGSGTRLTVV.

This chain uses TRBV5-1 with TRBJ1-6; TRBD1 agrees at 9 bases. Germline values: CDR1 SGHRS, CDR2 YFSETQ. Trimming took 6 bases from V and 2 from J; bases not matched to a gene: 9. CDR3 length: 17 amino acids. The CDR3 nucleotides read TGCGCCAGCACCTTTCCCGGGACAGGGACCTATAATTCACCCCTCCACTTT. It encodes CASTFPGTGTYNSPLHF.

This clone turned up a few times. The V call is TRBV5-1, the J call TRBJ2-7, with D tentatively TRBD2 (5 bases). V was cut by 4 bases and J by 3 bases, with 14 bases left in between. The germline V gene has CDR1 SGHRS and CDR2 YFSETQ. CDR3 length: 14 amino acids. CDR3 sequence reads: CASSPSGMFYEQYF. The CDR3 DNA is TGCGCCAGCAGCCCCTCGGGGATGTTCTACGAGCAGTACTTC.

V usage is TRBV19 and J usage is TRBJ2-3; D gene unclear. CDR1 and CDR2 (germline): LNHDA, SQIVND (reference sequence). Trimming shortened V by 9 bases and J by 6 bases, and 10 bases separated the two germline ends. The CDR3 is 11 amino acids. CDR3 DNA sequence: TGTGCCAGCGAAAATTGGGATACGCAGTATTTT. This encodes CASENWDTQYF.

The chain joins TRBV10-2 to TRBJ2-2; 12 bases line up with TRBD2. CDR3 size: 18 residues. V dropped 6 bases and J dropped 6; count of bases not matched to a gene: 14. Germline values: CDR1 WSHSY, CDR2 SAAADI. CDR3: CASRGQLRLAGVPGELFF. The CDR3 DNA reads TGCGCCAGCAGGGGACAGCTTAGACTAGCGGGAGTCCCCGGGGAGCTGTTTTTT.

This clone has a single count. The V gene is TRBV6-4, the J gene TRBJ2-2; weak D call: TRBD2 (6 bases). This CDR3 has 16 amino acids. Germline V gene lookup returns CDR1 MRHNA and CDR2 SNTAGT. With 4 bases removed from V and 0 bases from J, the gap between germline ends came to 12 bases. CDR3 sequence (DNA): TGTGCCAGCAGTGTGGCGGGGAACGCGAACACCGGGGAGCTGTTTTTT. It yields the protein CASSVAGNANTGELFF.

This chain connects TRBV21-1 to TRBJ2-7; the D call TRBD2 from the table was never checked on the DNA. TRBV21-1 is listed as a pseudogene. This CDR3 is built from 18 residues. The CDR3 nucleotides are TGTGCCAGCAGCAAAGCGCTTTCGGAGCGGAGGAGCTCCTACGAGCAGTACTTC. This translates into CASSKALSERRSSYEQYF.

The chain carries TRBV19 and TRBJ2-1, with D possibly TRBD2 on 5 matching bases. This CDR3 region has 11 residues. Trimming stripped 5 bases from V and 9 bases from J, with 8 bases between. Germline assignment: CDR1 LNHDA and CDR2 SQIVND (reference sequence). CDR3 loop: CASSRRGEQFF. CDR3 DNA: TGTGCCAGTAGTCGACGGGGTGAGCAGTTCTTC.

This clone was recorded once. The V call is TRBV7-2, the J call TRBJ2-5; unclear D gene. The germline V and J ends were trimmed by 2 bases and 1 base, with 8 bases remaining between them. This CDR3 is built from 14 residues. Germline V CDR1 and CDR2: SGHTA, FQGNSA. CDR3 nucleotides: TGTGCCAGCAGCTTACCGTCTCCCCAAGAGACCCAGTACTTC. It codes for CASSLPSPQETQYF.

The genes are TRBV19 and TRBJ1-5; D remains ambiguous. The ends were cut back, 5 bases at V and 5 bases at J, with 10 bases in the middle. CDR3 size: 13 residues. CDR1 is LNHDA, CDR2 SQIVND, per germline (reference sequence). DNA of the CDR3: TGTGCCAGTAGTGGCCCTCCCCATCAGCCCCAGCATTTT. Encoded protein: CASSGPPHQPQHF.

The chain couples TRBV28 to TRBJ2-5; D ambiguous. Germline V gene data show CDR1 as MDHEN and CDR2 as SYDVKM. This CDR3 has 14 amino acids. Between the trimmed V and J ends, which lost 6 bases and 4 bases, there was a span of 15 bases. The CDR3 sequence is CASSRIGSIETQYF. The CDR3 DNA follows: TGTGCCAGCAGCCGCATAGGAAGTATAGAGACCCAGTACTTC.

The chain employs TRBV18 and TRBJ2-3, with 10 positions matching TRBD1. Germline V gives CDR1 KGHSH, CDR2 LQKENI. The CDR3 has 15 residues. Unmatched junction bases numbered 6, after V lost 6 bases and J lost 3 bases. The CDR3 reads CASSQDRGATDTQYF. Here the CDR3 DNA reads TGTGCCAGCTCCCAGGACAGGGGGGCTACAGATACGCAGTATTTT.

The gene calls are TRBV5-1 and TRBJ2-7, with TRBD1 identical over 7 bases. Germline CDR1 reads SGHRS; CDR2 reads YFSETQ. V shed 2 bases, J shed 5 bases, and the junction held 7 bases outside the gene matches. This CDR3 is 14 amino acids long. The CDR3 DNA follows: TGCGCCAGCAGCTTAAACAGGGGTGCAGACGAGCAGTACTTC. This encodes CASSLNRGADEQYF.

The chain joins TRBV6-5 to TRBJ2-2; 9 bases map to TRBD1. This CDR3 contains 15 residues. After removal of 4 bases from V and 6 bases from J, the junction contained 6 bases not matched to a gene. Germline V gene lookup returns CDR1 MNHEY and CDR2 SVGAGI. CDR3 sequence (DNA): TGTGCCAGCAGTTCCACGACAGGGGGGCCCGGGGAGCTGTTTTTT. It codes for CASSSTTGGPGELFF.

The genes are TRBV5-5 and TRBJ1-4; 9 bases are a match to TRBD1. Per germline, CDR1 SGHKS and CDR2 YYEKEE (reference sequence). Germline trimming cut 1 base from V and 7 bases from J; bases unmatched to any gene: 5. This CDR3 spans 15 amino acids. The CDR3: CASSLPDRGGEKLFF. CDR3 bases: TGTGCCAGCAGCTTGCCGGACAGGGGAGGTGAAAAACTGTTTTTT.

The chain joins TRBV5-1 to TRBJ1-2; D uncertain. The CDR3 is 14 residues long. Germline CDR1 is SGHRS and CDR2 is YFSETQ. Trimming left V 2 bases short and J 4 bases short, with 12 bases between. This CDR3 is CASSFEGSGYGYTF. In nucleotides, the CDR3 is TGCGCCAGCAGCTTCGAGGGTTCCGGCTATGGCTACACCTTC.

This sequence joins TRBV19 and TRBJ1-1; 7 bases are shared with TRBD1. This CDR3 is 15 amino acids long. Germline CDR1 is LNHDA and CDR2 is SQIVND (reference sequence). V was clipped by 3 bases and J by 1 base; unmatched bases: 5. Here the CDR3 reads CASSMGGGSNTEAFF. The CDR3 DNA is TGTGCCAGTAGTATGGGAGGGGGCTCGAACACTGAAGCTTTCTTT.

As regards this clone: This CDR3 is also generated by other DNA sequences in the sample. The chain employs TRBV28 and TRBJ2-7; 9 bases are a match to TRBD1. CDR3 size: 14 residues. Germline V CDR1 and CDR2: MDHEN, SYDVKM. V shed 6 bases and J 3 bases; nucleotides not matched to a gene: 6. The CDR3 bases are TGTGCCAGCAGGGGGACAGGGATTAGCTACGAGCAGTACTTC. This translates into CASRGTGISYEQYF.

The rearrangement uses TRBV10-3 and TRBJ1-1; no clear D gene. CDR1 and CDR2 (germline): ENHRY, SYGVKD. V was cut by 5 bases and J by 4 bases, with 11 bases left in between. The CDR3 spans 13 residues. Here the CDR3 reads CAISPRPFTEAFF. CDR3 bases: TGTGCCATCAGTCCCCGGCCCTTCACTGAAGCTTTCTTT.

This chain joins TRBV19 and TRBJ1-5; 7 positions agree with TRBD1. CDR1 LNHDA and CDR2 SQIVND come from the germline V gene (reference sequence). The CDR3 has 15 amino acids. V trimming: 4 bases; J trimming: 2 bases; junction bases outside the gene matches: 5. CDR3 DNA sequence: TGTGCCAGTAGTACGCCCGACAGGGGCAATCAGCCCCAGCATTTT. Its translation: CASSTPDRGNQPQHF. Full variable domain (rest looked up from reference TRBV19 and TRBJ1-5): DGGITQSPKYLFRKEGQNVTLSCEQNLNHDAMYWYRQDPGQGLRLIYYSQIVNDFQKGDIAEGYSVSREKKESFPLTVTSAQKNPTAFYLCASSTPDRGNQPQHFGDGTRLSIL.

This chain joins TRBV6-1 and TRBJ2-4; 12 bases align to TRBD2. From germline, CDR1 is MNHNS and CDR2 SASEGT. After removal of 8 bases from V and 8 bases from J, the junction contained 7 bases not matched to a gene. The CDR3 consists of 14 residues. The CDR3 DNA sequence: TGTGCCAGCGGCGAACGACTAGCGGGAGACATTCAGTACTTC. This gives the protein CASGERLAGDIQYF.

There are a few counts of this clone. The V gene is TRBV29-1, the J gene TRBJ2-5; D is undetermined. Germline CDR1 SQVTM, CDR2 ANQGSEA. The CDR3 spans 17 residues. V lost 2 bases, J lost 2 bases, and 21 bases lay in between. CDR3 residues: CSVEFSAAQKTQETQYF. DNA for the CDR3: TGCAGCGTTGAATTCTCGGCAGCGCAGAAAACTCAAGAGACCCAGTACTTC.

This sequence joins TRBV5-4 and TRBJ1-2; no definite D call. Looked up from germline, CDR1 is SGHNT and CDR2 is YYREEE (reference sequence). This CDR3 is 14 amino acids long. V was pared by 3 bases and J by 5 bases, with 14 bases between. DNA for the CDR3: TGTGCCAGCAGCTCCGAGGTCGGACGATATGGCTACACCTTC. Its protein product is CASSSEVGRYGYTF.

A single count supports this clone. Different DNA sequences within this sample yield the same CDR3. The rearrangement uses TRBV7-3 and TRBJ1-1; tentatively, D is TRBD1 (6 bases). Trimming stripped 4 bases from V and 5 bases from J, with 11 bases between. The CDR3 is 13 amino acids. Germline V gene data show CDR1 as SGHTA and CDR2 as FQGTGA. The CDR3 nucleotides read TGTGCCAGCAGCTCTACAGGGTCAACTGAAGCTTTCTTT. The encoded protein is CASSSTGSTEAFF.

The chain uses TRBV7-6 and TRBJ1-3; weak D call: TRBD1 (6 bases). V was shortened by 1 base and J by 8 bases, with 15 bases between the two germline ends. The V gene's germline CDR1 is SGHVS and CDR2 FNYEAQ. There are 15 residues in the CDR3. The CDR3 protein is CASSLEPWRGDTIYF. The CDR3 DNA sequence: TGTGCCAGCAGCTTAGAGCCGTGGAGGGGGGACACCATATATTTT.

The CDR3 is CASSSEGQGSVGYTF. The CDR3 nucleotides are TGTGCCAGCAGCTCGGAGGGACAGGGATCGGTCGGCTACACCTTC. The genes are TRBV7-9 and TRBJ1-2; the match to TRBD1 covers 9 bases. V dropped 4 bases and J dropped 8; count of bases not matched to a gene: 11. CDR1 is SEHNR and CDR2 is FQNEAQ in the germline V gene (reference sequence). The CDR3 is 15 amino acids.

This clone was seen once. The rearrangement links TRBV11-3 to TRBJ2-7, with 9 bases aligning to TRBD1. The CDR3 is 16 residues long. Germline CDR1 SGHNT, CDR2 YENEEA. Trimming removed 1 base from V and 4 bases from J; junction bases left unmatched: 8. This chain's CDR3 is CASSLGGSGQGYEQYF. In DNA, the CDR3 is TGTGCCAGCAGCTTAGGGGGTTCGGGACAGGGTTACGAGCAGTACTTC.

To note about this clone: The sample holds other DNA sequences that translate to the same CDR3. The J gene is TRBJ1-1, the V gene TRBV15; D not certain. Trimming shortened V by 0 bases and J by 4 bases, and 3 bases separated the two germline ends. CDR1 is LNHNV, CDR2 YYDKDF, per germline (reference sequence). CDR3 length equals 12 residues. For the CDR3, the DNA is TGTGCCACCAGCAGAGACAGCACTGAAGCTTTCTTT. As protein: CATSRDSTEAFF.

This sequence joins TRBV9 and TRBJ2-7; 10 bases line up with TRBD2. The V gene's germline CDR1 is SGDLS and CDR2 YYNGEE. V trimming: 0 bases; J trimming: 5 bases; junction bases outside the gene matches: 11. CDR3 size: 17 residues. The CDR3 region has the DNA TGTGCCAGCAGCGTAGGGGGTAGCGGGAGGCCAGGGGACGAGCAGTACTTC. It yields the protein CASSVGGSGRPGDEQYF.

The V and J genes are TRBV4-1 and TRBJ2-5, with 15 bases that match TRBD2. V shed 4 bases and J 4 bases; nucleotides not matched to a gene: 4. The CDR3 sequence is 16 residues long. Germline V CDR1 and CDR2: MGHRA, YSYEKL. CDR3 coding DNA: TGCGCCAGCAGCCTGGGACTAGCGGGAGGAGGAGAGACCCAGTACTTC. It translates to CASSLGLAGGGETQYF.

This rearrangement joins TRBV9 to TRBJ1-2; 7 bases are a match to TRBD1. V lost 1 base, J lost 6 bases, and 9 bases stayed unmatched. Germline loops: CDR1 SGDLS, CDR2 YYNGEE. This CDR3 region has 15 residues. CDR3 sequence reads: CASSVRRQGLDGYTF. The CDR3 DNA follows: TGTGCCAGCAGCGTACGCCGACAGGGTTTGGATGGCTACACCTTC.